Below, one T cell receptor (beta chain) is given with its context. This entry is derived from a study of blood T cell repertoires in COVID-19. The CDR3 totals 15 residues. V lost 0 bases to trimming and J lost 4 bases, with 13 bases between them. Germline CDR1 is SGHRS and CDR2 is YFSETQ. Sequenced by immunoSEQ multiplex PCR; TCRdb stores in-frame clones only, minus some. This sample has 300,000 or so clones; around 90% occur once, and the top ten carry 2.9%. The V call is TRBV5-1, the J call TRBJ1-2; the D is unclear. The sample taken for sequencing was peripheral blood. The sequence derives from a woman aged 25-40 years with COVID-19, enrolled during active disease. The CDR3: CASSLDSGTVYGYTF. The CDR3 region has the DNA TGCGCCAGCAGCTTGGATTCAGGAACTGTCTATGGCTACACCTTC.